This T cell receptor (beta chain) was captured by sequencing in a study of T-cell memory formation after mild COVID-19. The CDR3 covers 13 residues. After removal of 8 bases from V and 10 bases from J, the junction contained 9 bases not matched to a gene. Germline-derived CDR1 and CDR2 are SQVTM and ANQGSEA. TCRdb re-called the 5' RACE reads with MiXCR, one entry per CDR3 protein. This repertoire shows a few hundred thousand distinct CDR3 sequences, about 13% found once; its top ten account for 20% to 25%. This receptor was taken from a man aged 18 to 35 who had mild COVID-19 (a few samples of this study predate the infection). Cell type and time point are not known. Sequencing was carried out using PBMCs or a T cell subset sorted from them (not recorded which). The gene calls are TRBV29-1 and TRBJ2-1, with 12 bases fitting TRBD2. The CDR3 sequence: CSSRTSGNPEQFF. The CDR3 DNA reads TGCAGCTCGAGGACTAGCGGGAATCCCGAGCAGTTCTTC.